Presented here are 26 T cell receptor beta chains from one specimen sequenced in a study of blood T cell repertoires in COVID-19. The method was immunoSEQ multiplex PCR; TCRdb's version includes in-frame clones alone and lacks a portion of them. The sample lists over 85,000 clones, approximately 83% occurring once. Sequenced material: peripheral blood. These receptors were obtained from a woman in her 70s with acute or convalescent COVID-19.

Note on this clone: One junction end disagrees with the germline gene, perhaps due to a read error. The rearrangement joins TRBV7-3 to TRBJ2-5; D is unresolved. The length of the CDR3 is 13 residues. Germline-derived CDR1 and CDR2 are SGHTA and FQGTGA. Here the CDR3 reads CASSSLPQETQYF. DNA for the CDR3: TGTGCCAGCAGCTCACTCCCGCAAGAAACCCAGTACTTC.

As regards this clone: The junction differs from germline at one of its ends, possibly a read error. CDR3 amino acids: CASSDLLVSGVKTEAFF. The CDR3, as DNA: TGTGCCAGCAGTGATTTACTAGTATCGGGGGTGAAGACTGAAGCTTTCTTT. The chain is built from TRBV6-1 and TRBJ1-1; possible D gene TRBD1, 5 bases. The CDR3 is made up of 17 amino acids. Germline V gene lookup returns CDR1 MNHNS and CDR2 SASEGT.

The chain links TRBV4-1 to TRBJ2-7; TRBD1 matches at 9 bases. The CDR3 is 18 amino acids. Per the germline V gene, CDR1 is MGHRA and CDR2 is YSYEKL. V lost 3 bases, J lost 4 bases, and 16 bases stayed unmatched. CDR3 DNA: TGCGCCAGCAGCCATGGAATCAACAGGGGGCCAACTATTTACGAGCAGTACTTC. It is translated as CASSHGINRGPTIYEQYF.

V gene TRBV14 combines with J gene TRBJ2-3, with D possibly being TRBD2 (6 bases). There are 16 residues in the CDR3. V was shortened by 3 bases and J by 5 bases, with 18 bases between the two germline ends. Germline lookup yields CDR1 SGHDN and CDR2 FVKESK. CDR3 in amino acids: CASSHSGTGMRDTQYF. DNA for the CDR3: TGTGCCAGCAGCCACTCCGGGACTGGGATGCGAGATACGCAGTATTTT.

J is TRBJ1-2 and V is TRBV19; 9 positions match TRBD1. The CDR3 covers 11 residues. Germline trimming cut 10 bases from V and 8 bases from J; bases unmatched to any gene: 5. The germline gives CDR1 LNHDA, CDR2 SQIVND (reference sequence). The CDR3: CATGTGYGYTF. The CDR3 coding sequence is TGTGCCACCGGGACAGGGTACGGCTACACCTTC.

This chain connects TRBV6-1 to TRBJ1-3; D gene ambiguous. Trimming cost V 4 bases and J 0 bases, with 13 bases left between them. The CDR3 is made up of 16 amino acids. Germline V gene sequence: CDR1 MNHNS, CDR2 SASEGT. The chain's CDR3 is CASSVFDNNSGNTIYF. In DNA form, the CDR3 reads TGTGCCAGCAGTGTTTTTGACAACAACTCTGGAAACACCATATATTTT.

This clone was seen more than once but under ten times. V is TRBV24-1 and J is TRBJ2-3; 9 bases line up with TRBD2. This CDR3 spans 17 amino acids. V lost 5 bases to trimming and J lost 3 bases; unmatched junction nucleotides: 11. Germline V CDR1 and CDR2: KGHDR, SFDVKD. The CDR3 spells CATSALRSGGLTDTQYF. Here the CDR3 DNA reads TGTGCCACCAGTGCCCTTAGAAGCGGGGGGCTGACAGATACGCAGTATTTT.

This chain uses TRBV9 with TRBJ1-2; TRBD1 matches 8 bases. The CDR3 is 15 residues long. CDR1 and CDR2 (germline): SGDLS, YYNGEE. J lost 8 bases, V lost 4 bases, and 13 bases had no gene match. The CDR3: CASSFRTGPREGYTF. The CDR3 DNA follows: TGTGCCAGCAGCTTTCGGACAGGGCCGAGGGAGGGCTACACCTTC. Combining the CDR3 with reference TRBV9 and TRBJ1-2 gives the whole variable domain DSGVTQTPKHLITATGQRVTLRCSPRSGDLSVYWYQQSLDQGLQFLIQYYNGEERAKGNILERFSAQQFPDLHSELNLSSLELGDSALYFCASSFRTGPREGYTFGSGTRLTVV.

The chain uses TRBV6-6 and TRBJ1-5; D is possibly TRBD1 (5 bases). Trimming removed 11 bases from V and 5 bases from J, with 19 bases in between. This CDR3 is built from 14 residues. Germline V CDR1 and CDR2: MNHNY, SVGAGI (reference sequence). In DNA form, the CDR3 reads TGTGCCTCCTGGACACAACGACTAGATCAGCCCCAGCATTTT. Protein: CASWTQRLDQPQHF.

The chain uses TRBV6-5 and TRBJ1-5, with D unresolved. The CDR3 sequence is 16 residues long. Trimming pared 0 bases from V and 6 bases from J, leaving 15 bases between. Germline V lookup: CDR1 MNHEY, CDR2 SVGAGI. The CDR3 DNA follows: TGTGCCAGCAGTTACTCGATGTTTGGAGGTGGTCAGCCCCAGCATTTT. It encodes CASSYSMFGGGQPQHF.

J is TRBJ2-7 and V is TRBV10-1; a weak D match, TRBD1 (6 bases). This CDR3 region has 15 residues. The germline CDR1 and CDR2 sequences are WNHNN and SYGVQD (reference sequence). V was pared by 0 bases and J by 1 base, with 10 bases between. This CDR3 is CASSESGAKSYEQYF. Here the CDR3 DNA reads TGCGCCAGCAGTGAGTCGGGGGCCAAGTCCTACGAGCAGTACTTC.

The rearrangement uses TRBV3-1 (or the pseudogene TRBV3-2) and TRBJ2-1; 8 bases agree with TRBD2. The germline V gene has CDR1 LGHDT and CDR2 YNNKEL (reference sequence). With V trimmed by 8 bases and J by 10 bases, 13 bases remained unmatched. This CDR3 has 14 amino acids. The CDR3 here is CASSPGGGRNEQFF. The CDR3 DNA is TGTGCCAGCTCTCCGGGGGGCGGGAGGAACGAGCAGTTCTTC.

The chain links TRBV4-1 to TRBJ1-1; 7 bases fit TRBD1. CDR1 MGHRA and CDR2 YSYEKL come from the germline V gene. The V segment lost 4 bases and the J segment 8 bases; nucleotides outside the gene matches: 10. The CDR3 covers 14 residues. The CDR3 region has the DNA TGCGCCAGCAGCCCCGGGGAAGGGGGCGAGGAAGCTTTCTTT. It is translated as CASSPGEGGEEAFF.

The chain combines TRBV7-9 with TRBJ2-3, with 12 bases that match TRBD2. CDR3 size: 16 residues. Germline assignment: CDR1 SEHNR and CDR2 FQNEAQ (reference sequence). J lost 1 base, V lost 1 base, and 0 bases had no gene match. CDR3 sequence reads: CASSLGTSGGTDTQYF. CDR3 nucleotide sequence: TGTGCCAGCAGCTTAGGGACTAGCGGGGGCACAGATACGCAGTATTTT.

The rearrangement links TRBV5-1 to TRBJ1-2; D uncertain. The length of the CDR3 is 14 residues. Germline V gene sequence: CDR1 SGHRS, CDR2 YFSETQ. Trimming cost V 0 bases and J 5 bases, with 11 bases left between them. The CDR3 bases are TGCGCCAGCAGCTTGGGGACTGCCGATTATGGCTACACCTTC. Amino acids: CASSLGTADYGYTF.

V and J are TRBV6-4 and TRBJ1-6; 8 bases align to TRBD1. CDR1 is MRHNA, CDR2 SNTAGT, per germline. Unmatched junction bases numbered 10, after V lost 3 bases and J lost 0 bases. CDR3 length equals 19 residues. The CDR3, as DNA: TGTGCCAGCAGTGATCCTTGGACAGGGAGGAGCTCCTATAATTCACCCCTCCACTTT. Protein product: CASSDPWTGRSSYNSPLHF.

Of note for this clone: No DNA is shown, since the ends of the CDR3 on it are uncertain; the CDR3 is the one TCRdb lists. This chain uses TRBV21-1 with TRBJ1-2; the DNA was not compared with TRBD1, the D call given in the table. TRBV21-1 is reported as a pseudogene. Ends included, the CDR3 has 14 residues. The CDR3 sequence: CASGVAGGNYGYTF.

The chain employs TRBV6-4 and TRBJ1-1; D not certain. This CDR3 is built from 14 residues. V gave up 3 bases and J gave up 1 base, with 9 bases separating them. The V gene's germline CDR1 is MRHNA and CDR2 SNTAGT. Written as DNA, the CDR3 is TGTGCCAGCAGTGAGGGCAGTTGGAACACTGAAGCTTTCTTT. Translated: CASSEGSWNTEAFF.

The chain links TRBV14 to TRBJ1-1; D unresolved. V shed 2 bases and J shed 3 bases, with 7 bases lying between them. The germline gives CDR1 SGHDN, CDR2 FVKESK. CDR3 length: 13 amino acids. The CDR3 is CASSQQAYTEAFF. The CDR3 DNA sequence: TGTGCCAGCAGCCAACAGGCGTACACTGAAGCTTTCTTT.

V usage is TRBV30 and J usage is TRBJ2-2; TRBD1 aligns across 7 bases. The CDR3 has 16 residues. V gave up 5 bases and J gave up 3 bases; unmatched junction bases: 12. The germline CDR1 and CDR2 sequences are GTSNPN and SVGIG (reference sequence). CDR3 loop: CAWLSEGGAYTGELFF. The CDR3 DNA reads TGTGCCTGGCTATCAGAAGGGGGCGCTTACACCGGGGAGCTGTTTTTT.

This chain links TRBV6-1 with TRBJ2-1, with 8 bases aligning to TRBD1. The germline V gene has CDR1 MNHNS and CDR2 SASEGT. The CDR3 has 19 residues. V was pared by 4 bases and J by 2 bases, with 16 bases of the junction left unmatched. CDR3 amino acids: CASSGPVGRQGLTYNEQFF. The CDR3 bases are TGTGCCAGCAGTGGCCCGGTCGGCAGACAGGGGTTGACCTACAATGAGCAGTTCTTC.

V gene TRBV2 combines with J gene TRBJ1-5; TRBD1 matches at 10 bases. Germline CDR1 reads SNHLY; CDR2 reads FYNNEI. Trimming took 1 base from V and 7 from J; bases not matched to a gene: 1. CDR3 length: 14 amino acids. This CDR3 is CASSEGTGGQPQHF. The CDR3 bases are TGTGCCAGCAGTGAAGGGACAGGGGGGCAGCCCCAGCATTTT.

This chain links TRBV7-9 with TRBJ1-1, with unresolved D. V was shortened by 4 bases and J by 6 bases, with 6 bases between the two germline ends. Germline lookup yields CDR1 SEHNR and CDR2 FQNEAQ (reference sequence). CDR3 length: 11 residues. The CDR3 region has the DNA TGTGCCAGCAGCTCCTCAGCTGAAGCTTTCTTT. It translates to CASSSSAEAFF.

The chain joins TRBV18 to TRBJ1-1; TRBD1 matches 7 bases. The germline gives CDR1 KGHSH, CDR2 LQKENI. V lost 6 bases, J lost 8 bases, and 9 bases stayed unmatched. This CDR3 is 13 amino acids long. CDR3 amino acids: CASSQTGAPEAFF. Written as DNA, the CDR3 is TGTGCCAGCTCGCAAACAGGGGCTCCGGAAGCTTTCTTT.

The chain employs TRBV5-1 and TRBJ2-2; weak D call: TRBD1 (6 bases). The CDR3 is 14 residues long. CDR1 SGHRS and CDR2 YFSETQ come from the germline V gene. Trimming cost V 6 bases and J 1 base, with 10 bases left between them. The CDR3 DNA reads as TGCGCCAGCAACCCGGACAGGAACACCGGGGAGCTGTTTTTT. Amino acid sequence: CASNPDRNTGELFF. The variable domain in full, with the rest retrieved from reference TRBV5-1 and TRBJ2-2, is KAGVTQTPRYLIKTRGQQVTLSCSPISGHRSVSWYQQTPGQGLQFLFEYFSETQRNKGNFPGRFSGRQFSNSRSEMNVSTLELGDSALYLCASNPDRNTGELFFGEGSRLTVL.

This clone showed up just once. The chain links TRBV18 to TRBJ1-1, with a weak D call TRBD1 (5 bases). V gave up 3 bases and J gave up 1 base, with 9 bases separating them. The germline CDR1 and CDR2 sequences are KGHSH and LQKENI. The CDR3 covers 14 residues. CDR3 in DNA: TGTGCCAGCTCACCGGGGGGGGAGAACACTGAAGCTTTCTTT. It translates to CASSPGGENTEAFF.